This TCR beta chain was observed in a study of blood T cell repertoires in COVID-19. Turning to the study itself: Both acute and convalescent COVID-19 samples were obtained from the United States, Italy and Spain. The analysed material was cDNA or gDNA that came from T cells, B-cell-depleted T cells, or PBMCs.

Looked up from germline, CDR1 is SGHDT and CDR2 is YYEEEE. This CDR3 region has 14 residues. V lost 4 bases to trimming and J lost 4 bases; unmatched junction nucleotides: 3. Original handling: Nucleated cell counts were estimated from reference gene primer amplification. Profiled with immunoSEQ multiplex PCR; TCRdb holds only in-frame clones, not every one. V, J and clone size are those of that table, while D and trimming were read from the DNA. The sample yields hundreds of thousands of clones, around four fifths seen once. This chain links TRBV5-6 with TRBJ1-4, with 8 positions matching TRBD1. The receptor's source is a woman in her forties or fifties with active or convalescent COVID-19. The sequencing sample was made of peripheral blood. CDR3 bases: TGTGCCAGCAGCCAGGGACAGGTTAATGAAAAACTGTTTTTT. This codes for CASSQGQVNEKLFF.